A single sample is the source of the 4 T cell receptor beta chains below, sequenced in a study of human T cells and chemical hapten exposure. MiXCR, applied by TCRdb to the RACE reads, yields one record per CDR3 protein. The table has over 50,000 distinct CDR3 sequences, around 10% seen once; the top ten hold approximately 1.8%. Time point defined: patch test 1, 2 weeks after DPC sensitization. The sample's treatment: therapeutic diphenylcyclopropenone sensitization with weekly scalp DPC. Unseparated into fractions, whole blood served as the source from which total RNA was extracted. The sequences come from whole blood, collected in connection with sensitization to the hapten diphenylcyclopropenone (DPC). The origin of the receptors is a woman aged 40-49 years with alopecia areata. Some clones in this sample may be carry-over from other donors' samples.

By share of the sample, this clonotype is medium-sized. The V and J genes are TRBV12-2 and TRBJ1-1; the table's D call of TRBD1 was not tested on the DNA. TRBV12-2 is described as a pseudogene. The CDR3 totals 19 residues. The CDR3 DNA sequence: TGTGCAAGTCGTCGGCCCGGGACAGACTATTCCCCTATGAACACTGAAGCTTTCTTT. This gives the protein CASRRPGTDYSPMNTEAFF.

This clonotype was detected ten times or more. The J gene is TRBJ1-4, the V gene TRBV20-1, with TRBD1 matching over 7 bases. This CDR3 region has 13 residues. Per germline, CDR1 DFQATT and CDR2 SNEGSKA (reference sequence). Losses at the gene ends were 5 bases for V and 8 bases for J; bases not matched to a gene: 8. The CDR3 sequence: CSAPTGRGEKLFF. CDR3 nucleotide sequence: TGCAGTGCTCCGACAGGGCGCGGCGAAAAACTGTTTTTT.

This clonotype was detected a few times. The chain links TRBV7-2 to TRBJ1-4; D is undetermined. The germline V gene has CDR1 SGHTA and CDR2 FQGNSA. V lost 1 base and J lost 7, with 19 bases in between. This CDR3 is built from 17 residues. The CDR3 bases are TGTGCCAGCAGCTTAGAAGGTTTGACCAGGTTGGGTGAAAAACTGTTTTTT. Its translation is CASSLEGLTRLGEKLFF.

The chain is built from TRBV6-6 and TRBJ2-3; 7 nucleotides match TRBD2. The CDR3 sequence is 16 residues long. Germline lookup yields CDR1 MNHNY and CDR2 SVGAGI (reference sequence). Trimming took 6 bases from V and 0 from J; bases not matched to a gene: 9. For the CDR3, the DNA is TGTGCCAGCAGAGAAGGGCCTAGCGGTAGCACAGATACGCAGTATTTT. This sequence encodes CASREGPSGSTDTQYF.